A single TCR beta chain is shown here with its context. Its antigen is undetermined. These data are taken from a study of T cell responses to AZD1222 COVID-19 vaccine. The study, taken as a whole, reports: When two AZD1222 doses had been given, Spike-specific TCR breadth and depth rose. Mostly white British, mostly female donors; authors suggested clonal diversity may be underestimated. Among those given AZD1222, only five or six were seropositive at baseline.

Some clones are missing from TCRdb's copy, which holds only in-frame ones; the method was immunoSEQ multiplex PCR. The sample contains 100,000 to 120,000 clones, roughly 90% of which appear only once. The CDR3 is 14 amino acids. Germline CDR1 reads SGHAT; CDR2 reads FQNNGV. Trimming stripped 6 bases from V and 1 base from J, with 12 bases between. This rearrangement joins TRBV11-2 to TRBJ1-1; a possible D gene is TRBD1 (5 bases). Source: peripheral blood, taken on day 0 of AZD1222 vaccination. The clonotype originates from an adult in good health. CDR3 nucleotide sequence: TGTGCCAGCAGGCGGGGGGGATCGAACACTGAAGCTTTCTTT. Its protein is CASRRGGSNTEAFF.